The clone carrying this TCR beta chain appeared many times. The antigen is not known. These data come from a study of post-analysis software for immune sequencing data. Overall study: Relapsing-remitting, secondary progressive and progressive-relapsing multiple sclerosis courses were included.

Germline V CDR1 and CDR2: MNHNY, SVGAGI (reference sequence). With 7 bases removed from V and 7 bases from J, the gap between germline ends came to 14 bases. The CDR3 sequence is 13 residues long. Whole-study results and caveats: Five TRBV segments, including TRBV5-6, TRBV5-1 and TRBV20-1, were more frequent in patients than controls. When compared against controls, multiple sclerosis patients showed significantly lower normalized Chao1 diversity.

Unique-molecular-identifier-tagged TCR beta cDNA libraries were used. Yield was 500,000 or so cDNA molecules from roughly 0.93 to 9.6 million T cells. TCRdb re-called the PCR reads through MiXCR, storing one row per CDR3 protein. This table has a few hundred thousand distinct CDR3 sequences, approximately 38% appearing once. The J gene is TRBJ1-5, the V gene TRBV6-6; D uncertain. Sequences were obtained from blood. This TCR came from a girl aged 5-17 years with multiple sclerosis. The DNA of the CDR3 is TGTGCCAGCATGATCGAGGGCGCCCAGCCCCAGCATTTT. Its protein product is CASMIEGAQPQHF.